This TCR beta chain was observed in a study of cytomegalovirus exposure and HLA in healthy donors. The PCR contained 60 Vbeta and 13 Jbeta primers. Here immunoSEQ multiplex PCR was the method, and the copy in TCRdb shows in-frame clones only, minus some. The profile shows about 120,000 clones, approximately 81% of them singletons. Overall study results and limits: Reports indicated that the classifier achieved high specificity and sensitivity in diagnosing cytomegalovirus status.

This CDR3 region has 12 residues. Germline CDR1 is MNHNS and CDR2 is SASEGT. The V gene end was trimmed by 4 bases and the J gene end by 15 bases; junction bases not matched to a gene: 7. In regard to this clone: What it binds is unknown.

This sequence originates from a man between 25 and 39 years old in good health and CMV-seropositive. The chain carries TRBV6-1 and TRBJ2-1, with TRBD2 matching over 9 bases. Sequencing was performed on PBMCs. This CDR3 is CASSVSGSKGFF. CDR3 bases: TGTGCCAGCAGTGTTAGCGGGAGTAAAGGGTTCTTC.